One and the same sample provided the 10 T cell receptor beta chains below, sequenced in a study of T cells in Graves' hyperthyroidism and ophthalmopathy. TCR beta CDR3 regions were amplified from RNA. When the TCR CDR3 underwent first-round RT-PCR, the HTBI primer set was used. TCRdb analysed the multiplex PCR reads with MiXCR anew, one entry per CDR3 protein. In the table there are 250,000 to 400,000 distinct CDR3 sequences, approximately 13% of which are singletons. Sample: blood. All receptors derive from a woman aged 35 to 49 with Graves' ophthalmopathy.

The chain joins TRBV7-9 to TRBJ2-7, with TRBD1 matching 8 bases. This CDR3 contains 16 residues. Germline loops: CDR1 SEHNR, CDR2 FQNEAQ (reference sequence). The CDR3 loop reads CPTPLPGPTGDREQYF. The CDR3 DNA sequence: TGTCCCACCCCCCTACCAGGCCCGACAGGGGACCGCGAGCAGTACTTC.

Many counts were recorded for this clonotype. The chain combines TRBV27 with TRBJ2-7; TRBD2 agrees at 8 bases. Germline V gene sequence: CDR1 MNHEY, CDR2 SMNVEV (reference sequence). The length of the CDR3 is 15 residues. The V gene end was trimmed by 6 bases and the J gene end by 6 bases; junction bases not matched to a gene: 13. DNA for the CDR3: TGTGCCAGCAGGGGTGAGGGACTAGGTGCCTTCGAGCAGTACTTC. It encodes CASRGEGLGAFEQYF.

This clonotype was seen only a few times. This rearrangement joins TRBV3-1 to TRBJ2-3, with TRBD2 matching over 11 bases. Germline V gene data show CDR1 as LGHDT and CDR2 as YNNKEL (reference sequence). J gave up 6 bases and V 1 base, and 6 bases lay outside the gene matches. The CDR3 runs to 16 residues. Written as DNA, the CDR3 is TGTGCCAGCAGCCAAGTCGCTAGCGGGGGGACCGATACGCAGTATTTT. Translating gives CASSQVASGGTDTQYF.

This clonotype was seen only a few times. This sequence joins TRBV7-8 and TRBJ1-1; D unresolved. The germline V gene encodes CDR1 SGHVS and CDR2 FQNEAQ. V was cut by 5 bases and J by 6 bases, with 28 bases left in between. The CDR3 contains 18 residues. The CDR3, as DNA: TGTGCCAGCAGCACCCAGACCCCCACAGAGGCCTGGTGGGCTGAAGCTTTCTTT. Its translation is CASSTQTPTEAWWAEAFF.

This clonotype was found many times. The chain is built from TRBV6-1 and TRBJ1-1; 8 nucleotides line up with TRBD1. This CDR3 comprises 15 residues. Trimming at V came to 2 bases and at J to 7 bases, leaving 9 bases not matched to a gene. Germline values: CDR1 MNHNS, CDR2 SASEGT. The CDR3 nucleotides read TGTGCCAGCAGTGAACTAGACAGGGGAAATAGTGAAGCTTTCTTT. It translates to CASSELDRGNSEAFF.

This clonotype was seen repeatedly, ten times or more. The CDR3 spells CSARVFSGAGNTIYF. CDR3 nucleotide sequence: TGCAGTGCTAGAGTGTTCAGCGGGGCTGGAAACACCATATATTTT. This rearrangement joins TRBV20-1 to TRBJ1-3; D is undetermined. From germline, CDR1 is DFQATT and CDR2 SNEGSKA (reference sequence). CDR3 size: 15 residues. The V end lost 1 base, the J end lost 2 bases, and 12 bases lay between the germline ends.

This clonotype was picked up many times. The chain is built from TRBV27 and TRBJ2-5, with D tentatively TRBD1 (5 bases). Germline CDR1 and CDR2: MNHEY and SMNVEV (reference sequence). The CDR3 is 14 residues long. The germline V and J ends were trimmed by 2 bases and 7 bases, with 14 bases remaining between them. Here the CDR3 DNA reads TGTGCCAGCAGTTTAGGCGGACAACTTGGGACCCAGTACTTC. Translating gives CASSLGGQLGTQYF.

At least ten counts were recorded for this clonotype. The gene calls are TRBV10-2 and TRBJ2-5; TRBD1 might be the D (6 bases). Trimming took off 6 bases at V and 7 bases at J, with 15 bases between the two ends. Germline V gives CDR1 WSHSY, CDR2 SAAADI. The CDR3 loop spans 13 amino acids. The chain's CDR3 is CASSVDRLGTQYF. CDR3 nucleotide sequence: TGCGCCAGCAGCGTCGACAGGCTCGGGACCCAGTACTTC.

V and J are TRBV11-3 and TRBJ1-1; D perhaps matches TRBD1 (5 bases). The germline V gene has CDR1 SGHNT and CDR2 YENEEA. The CDR3 consists of 16 residues. The V and J ends lost 3 bases and 0 bases respectively, with 14 bases between them. CDR3 sequence reads: CASSFNPGPMNTEAFF. CDR3 bases: TGTGCCAGCAGCTTCAATCCGGGACCTATGAACACTGAAGCTTTCTTT.

This clonotype showed up many times. The rearrangement uses TRBV6-1 and TRBJ2-7, with 8 bases aligning to TRBD2. This CDR3 is 14 amino acids long. Germline trimming cut 6 bases from V and 3 bases from J; bases unmatched to any gene: 7. Per the germline V gene, CDR1 is MNHNS and CDR2 is SASEGT. As DNA, the CDR3 is TGTGCCAGCAGATTAGCGGGGCCAAACTACGAGCAGTACTTC. Amino acids: CASRLAGPNYEQYF.